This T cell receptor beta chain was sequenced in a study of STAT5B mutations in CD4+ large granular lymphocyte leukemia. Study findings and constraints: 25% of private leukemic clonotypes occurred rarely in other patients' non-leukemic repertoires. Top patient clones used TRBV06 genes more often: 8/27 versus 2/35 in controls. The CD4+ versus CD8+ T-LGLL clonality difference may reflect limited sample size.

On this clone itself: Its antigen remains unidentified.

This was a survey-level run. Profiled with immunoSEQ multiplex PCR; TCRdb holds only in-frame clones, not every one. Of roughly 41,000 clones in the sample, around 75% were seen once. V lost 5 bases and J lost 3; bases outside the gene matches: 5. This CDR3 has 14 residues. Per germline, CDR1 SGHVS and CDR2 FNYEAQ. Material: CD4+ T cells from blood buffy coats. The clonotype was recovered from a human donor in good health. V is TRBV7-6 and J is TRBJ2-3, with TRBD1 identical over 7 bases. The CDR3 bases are TGTGCCAGCAGCGTACAGGGGTGGACAGATACGCAGTATTTT. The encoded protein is CASSVQGWTDTQYF.